Here is one TCR beta chain with its context. Its antigen is currently unknown. This entry comes from a study of OX40 agonist ivuxolimab in advanced cancers. About the study: Participants could have had prior anti-PD-1, anti-PD-L1 or anti-CTLA-4 therapy, and approximately 37% had some.

The table came from immunoSEQ multiplex PCR; TCRdb's copy has only in-frame clones and leaves some out. Counted here are around 76,000 clones, 70% to 85% occurring once; the ten biggest clones make up about 1.1%. Study-level findings and limits: In the 0.1 to 3.0 mg/kg range, CD4+ and CD8+ blood T cells had expanded clonally by week 6.

The V end was cut by 1 base, the J end by 0 bases, with 12 bases between. CDR1 and CDR2 from the germline V gene are LNHDA and SQIVND (reference sequence). This CDR3 is built from 16 residues. Autoimmune disease history or systemic immunosuppression was exclusionary. Material: CD4+ or CD8+ T cells sorted from blood, obtained in a trial of the OX40 agonist ivuxolimab. This chain uses TRBV19 with TRBJ1-2, with D possibly matching TRBD1 (6 bases). This clonotype was obtained from an adult with an advanced solid tumor such as melanoma, head and neck, liver or kidney cancer. The chain's CDR3 is CASSIAEQGTNYGYTF. The CDR3 DNA is TGTGCCAGTAGTATAGCGGAACAGGGTACTAACTATGGCTACACCTTC.